This T cell receptor beta chain was recorded in a study of CD8 T cells in ankylosing spondylitis. Study-wide findings and caveats: As reported, disease-linked clones showed significant enrichment in matched ankylosing spondylitis synovial fluid. A motif in TCR beta, a set of seven to nine highly homologous variants, appeared characteristic of ankylosing spondylitis blood.

A word on this clonotype: The target antigen is unknown.

This CDR3 has 14 amino acids. Looked up from germline, CDR1 is MNHEY and CDR2 is SVGEGT. V lost 5 bases to trimming and J lost 3 bases; unmatched junction nucleotides: 3. TCRdb reprocessed the 5' RACE reads with MiXCR, giving one entry per CDR3 protein. The sample includes roughly 160,000 distinct CDR3 sequences, 9.8% of them seen just once. Sample: blood, either unsorted or a sorted T cell fraction (not recorded which). The TCR originated in a female donor with ankylosing spondylitis or in good health (not recorded which). The rearrangement links TRBV6-2 or TRBV6-3 to TRBJ2-2, with TRBD2 identical over 7 bases. DNA for the CDR3: TGTGCCAGCAGTCCGGGAGGAGACACCGGGGAGCTGTTTTTT. The encoded protein is CASSPGGDTGELFF.